This T cell receptor (beta chain) was retrieved from a study of T cell responses to AZD1222 COVID-19 vaccine. This clone appeared a single time. The V gene's germline CDR1 is MNHEY and CDR2 SVGAGI. V was clipped by 11 bases and J by 5 bases; unmatched bases: 7. There are 13 residues in the CDR3. Clones were sequenced by immunoSEQ multiplex PCR, and TCRdb holds only the in-frame ones, with some missing. Found here are 35,000 to 50,000 clones, around four fifths of them singletons; the top ten hold 20% to 25%. Sequenced here: peripheral blood, sampled 28 days after the second dose of the MenACWY control vaccine. J is TRBJ1-5 and V is TRBV6-5; 9 nucleotides align to TRBD1. The source of this sequence is an adult who received the MenACWY meningococcal vaccine as a control. CDR3 protein: CAVGRDRDQPQHF. CDR3 in DNA: TGTGCCGTGGGTCGGGACAGGGATCAGCCCCAGCATTTT.